This T cell receptor (beta chain) was profiled in a study of T-cell memory formation after mild COVID-19. Study-level points and caveats: CD4+ bias marked clones expanding day 15 to 37, unlike balanced contracting clones. That cross-reactive memory joined was suggested by some responding clones appearing in pre-infection memory. Clones that contracted clustered mainly in CM and EM if CD4+ and in EMRA if CD8+.

After 5'RACE with constant-segment primers, TCR alpha and TCR beta cDNA libraries carrying sample barcodes and UMIs were obtained. TCRdb independently ran MiXCR on the 5' RACE reads; one entry per CDR3 protein. The sample lists roughly 190,000 distinct CDR3 sequences, 8% to 11% occurring once. This CDR3 contains 17 residues. The V and J ends lost 2 bases and 8 bases, in that order; junction bases with no gene match: 13. Germline V CDR1 and CDR2: LGHNT, FRNRAP. To note about this clonotype: Its matching antigen is unknown.

The chain uses TRBV12-5 and TRBJ2-1; TRBD1 aligns across 9 bases. Sequencing used PBMCs or a T cell subset sorted from them (not recorded which). The receptor comes from a man aged 18-30 years who had mild COVID-19 (a few samples of this study predate the infection). Cell type and time point are not known. This CDR3 is CASGLTATGGKGDEQFF. CDR3 DNA: TGTGCTAGTGGTTTGACTGCGACAGGGGGAAAAGGGGATGAGCAGTTCTTC.